Listed below are T cell receptor beta chains from one sample, sequenced in a study of T cell responses to AZD1222 COVID-19 vaccine. Using immunoSEQ multiplex PCR, the repertoire was profiled, and TCRdb retains in-frame clones only, with some absent. The sample has roughly 130,000 clones, around 89% seen once; the top ten hold around 3.1%. The sample in question was peripheral blood, obtained on day 0 of AZD1222 vaccination. The receptors were gathered from an adult in good health. Each CDR3 is given with its conserved first and last residue.

>TRBV4-2|TRBJ2-1
CASSQGTGARSYNEQFF
>TRBV11-2|TRBJ2-5
CASSLYGASGKETQYF
>TRBV5-1|TRBJ1-4
CASSLDTNEKLFF
>TRBV27|TRBJ1-1
CASSSTGGTEAFF
>TRBV6-5|TRBJ1-4
CASTGRGRLNEKLFF
>TRBV5-6|TRBJ1-5
CASSLTGGNQPQHF
>TRBV5-1|TRBJ2-5
CASSLGQETQYF
>TRBV5-1|TRBJ1-6
CASSLVFSPLHF
>TRBV16|TRBJ1-2
CASSPGGYTF
>TRBV2|TRBJ1-3
CASSEELSGNTIYF
>TRBV11-2|TRBJ2-1
CASSRTSGGLNNEQFF
>TRBV28|TRBJ2-7
CASSLTVYEQYF
>TRBV5-1|TRBJ2-7
CASSLGGIYEQYF
>TRBV5-6|TRBJ2-1
CASGEGQFF
>TRBV9|TRBJ2-1
CASSVTGHTDGEQFF
>TRBV20-1|TRBJ2-7
CSAGHPLGQYF
>TRBV4-2|TRBJ2-5
CASSQDLPDSTFGTQYF
>TRBV7-2|TRBJ2-2
CASSSVGSGELFF
>TRBV27|TRBJ2-7
CASSPPTGSYEQYF
>TRBV18|TRBJ2-1
CASSPQGSPYNEQFF
>TRBV5-1|TRBJ2-3
CASSLITHGATDTQYF
>TRBV18|TRBJ1-3
CASSRVVLRDSGNTIYF
>TRBV7-9|TRBJ1-3
CASSLYPGKAGNTIYF
>TRBV28|TRBJ1-2
CASSLGRANNYGYTF
>TRBV28|TRBJ1-2
CASSLAYGYTF
>TRBV13|TRBJ2-1
CASSTASGGYNEQFF
>TRBV28|TRBJ2-5
CASSVDRGSQETQYF
>TRBV11-2|TRBJ1-1
CASSLALEGGFGAFF
>TRBV5-1|TRBJ1-4
CASSPTGGIEEKLFF
>TRBV5-4|TRBJ2-4
CASSLGEGLAGGRAKNIQYF
>TRBV30|TRBJ1-3
CAWSALTRGRVGNTIYF
>TRBV6-4|TRBJ1-5
CASSDSTHRQGGNQPQHF
>TRBV28|TRBJ1-2
CASSSPTGGNGYTF
>TRBV19|TRBJ1-3
CASSSTWGSGNTIYF
>TRBV18|TRBJ2-1
CASSPPNSDNEQFF
>TRBV3-1/TRBV3-2|TRBJ2-3
CASSQVAGGPQYF
>TRBV19|TRBJ2-7
CASSVVASGPYEQYF
>TRBV29-1|TRBJ2-1
CSVVPEPYNEQFF
>TRBV19|TRBJ2-3
CASSIVLGGQVTDTQYF
>TRBV18|TRBJ2-7
CASSPTLDSSYEQYF
>TRBV5-1|TRBJ1-3
CASSPGVGVLTKNTIYF
>TRBV27|TRBJ2-7
CASSPQTGPYEQYF
>TRBV6-2/TRBV6-3|TRBJ2-4
CASSRTGQGIIQNIQYF
>TRBV27|TRBJ2-4
CASSSLAGGPPSFQYF
>TRBV30|TRBJ2-3
CAWRRRGTTDTQYF
>TRBV5-1|TRBJ1-2
CASSYGTNYGYTF
>TRBV2|TRBJ2-1
CASSDLAGGRNEQFF
>TRBV28|TRBJ2-7
CASSAARGYEQYF
>TRBV4-3|TRBJ1-1
CASSQVWGIRETEAFF
>TRBV29-1|TRBJ1-1
CSVEDQGNTEAFF
>TRBV19|TRBJ1-5
CASSTSTGGFSNQPQHF
>TRBV27|TRBJ2-7
CASSFRPSGYTYEQYF
>TRBV30|TRBJ2-7
CAWSTLRGGSSYEQYF
>TRBV7-9|TRBJ2-3
CASSPRQPGDTQYF
>TRBV5-6|TRBJ2-7
CASSLLGTPYEQYF
>TRBV19|TRBJ1-2
CASSRFDSYGYTF
>TRBV7-2|TRBJ1-1
CASSTRVGNTEAFF